The entry below gives a single TCR beta chain sequence along with its context. This specimen comes from a study of blood T cell repertoires in COVID-19. Turning to the study itself: Acute and convalescent COVID-19 specimens originated in the United States, Italy and Spain. Nucleic acid was either cDNA or gDNA, and it came from T cells, B-cell-depleted T cells, or PBMCs.

The CDR3 contains 13 residues. Trimming shortened V by 7 bases and J by 3 bases, and 12 bases separated the two germline ends. Germline V gives CDR1 LGHDT, CDR2 YNNKEL (reference sequence). The protocol was immunoSEQ multiplex PCR, while the TCRdb copy is restricted to in-frame clones and leaves out a portion. This sample has approximately 200,000 clones, with 90% to 95% found just once. The gene calls are TRBV3-1 (or the pseudogene TRBV3-2) and TRBJ2-5, with D uncertain. Sequenced sample: peripheral blood. The clonotype originates from a man aged 25-45 years with COVID-19, enrolled during active disease. This CDR3 is CASTPVPKETQYF. The DNA for the CDR3 is TGTGCCAGCACCCCAGTGCCCAAAGAGACCCAGTACTTC.